This T cell receptor beta chain is from a study of CD4+ T cells in melanoma. Whole-study results and caveats: Diverse differentiation states were reported for melanoma neoantigen-specific CD4+ T cells. CD8+ T cell, macrophage and B cell function reportedly correlated with neoantigen-specific CD4+ T cells.

This table comes from immunoSEQ multiplex PCR, and its TCRdb copy is limited to in-frame clones, with some not included. The table lists approximately 47,000 clones, roughly nine tenths of them singletons. The CDR3 runs 16 residues. The germline gives CDR1 PRHDT, CDR2 FYEKMQ (reference sequence). The trim removed 3 bases at V and 0 bases at J, leaving 4 bases unmatched. This clone has a handful of counts. Its antigen is unknown. Input material: peripheral blood. The receptor was isolated from a human donor with melanoma. V and J are TRBV13 and TRBJ2-2; 7 bases are a match to TRBD1. The CDR3 DNA reads TGTGCCAGCAGCTTTGACAGGGATGCGAACACCGGGGAGCTGTTTTTT. Its translation: CASSFDRDANTGELFF.